This T cell receptor beta chain came from a study of shared clonotypes between healthy human individuals. CDR1 MNHNS and CDR2 SASEGT come from the germline V gene. The CDR3 is made up of 14 amino acids. The ends were cut back, 7 bases at V and 4 bases at J, with 14 bases in the middle. Sequencing was performed with immunoSEQ multiplex PCR; in TCRdb, only in-frame clones are kept and a portion is missing. This table holds about 980,000 clones, less than 85% found once. This receptor was identified in a man between 18 and 29 years old in good health. The chain employs TRBV6-1 and TRBJ1-3; D is unresolved. Material for sequencing was memory CD4+ T cells sorted from blood. Specified subset: CD45RA-negative fraction. The CDR3 bases are TGTGCCAGCAAAGAATCGGGGTTCGGAAACACCATATATTTT. Protein sequence: CASKESGFGNTIYF.